This TCR beta chain is from a study of HIV-infected children after antiretroviral therapy interruption. Treatment indicated: PENTA 11 planned treatment interruption arm or continuous ART arm. At least 24 weeks of at least three-drug ART, in children 2 to 15 years. A few counts support this clonotype. The CDR3 consists of 11 residues. Germline-derived CDR1 and CDR2 are DFQATT and SNEGSKA (reference sequence). The V gene lost 3 bases and the J gene lost 7 bases, with 7 bases spanning the gap. The TCR library was built from RNA with a 3' RACE protocol and unique molecular identifiers. TCRdb recomputed calls from the 3' RACE reads with MiXCR, one row per CDR3 protein. The data contain 15,000 to 16,000 distinct CDR3 sequences, roughly 3.5% of them singletons.

The V gene is TRBV20-1, the J gene TRBJ2-1, with unresolved D. The clonotype originates from a child aged 2 to 17 with HIV. This specimen consisted of CD45RA+ CD4+ T cells from PBMCs, obtained from a donor given antiretroviral therapy, either interrupted or continuous. As to subset: naive CD4+ CD45RA+ CD45RO- T cells. CDR3 DNA sequence: TGCAGTGCTAGGGCTGGTAATGAGCAGTTCTTC. Protein: CSARAGNEQFF.